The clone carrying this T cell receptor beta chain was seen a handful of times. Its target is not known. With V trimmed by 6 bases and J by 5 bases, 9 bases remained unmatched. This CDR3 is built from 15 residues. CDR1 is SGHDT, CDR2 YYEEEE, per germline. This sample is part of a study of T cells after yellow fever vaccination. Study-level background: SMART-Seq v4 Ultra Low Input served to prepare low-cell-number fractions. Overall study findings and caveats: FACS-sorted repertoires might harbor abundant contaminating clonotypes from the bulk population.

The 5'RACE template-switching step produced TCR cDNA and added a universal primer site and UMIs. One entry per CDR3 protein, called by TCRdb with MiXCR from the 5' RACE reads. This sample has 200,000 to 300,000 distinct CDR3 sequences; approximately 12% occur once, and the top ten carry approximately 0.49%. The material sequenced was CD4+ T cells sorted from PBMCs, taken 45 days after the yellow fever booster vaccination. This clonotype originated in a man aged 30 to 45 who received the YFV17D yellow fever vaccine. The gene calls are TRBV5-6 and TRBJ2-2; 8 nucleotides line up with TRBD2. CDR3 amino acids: CASMGGRRRTGELFF. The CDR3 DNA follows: TGTGCCAGCATGGGCGGGAGGCGTAGAACCGGGGAGCTGTTTTTT.